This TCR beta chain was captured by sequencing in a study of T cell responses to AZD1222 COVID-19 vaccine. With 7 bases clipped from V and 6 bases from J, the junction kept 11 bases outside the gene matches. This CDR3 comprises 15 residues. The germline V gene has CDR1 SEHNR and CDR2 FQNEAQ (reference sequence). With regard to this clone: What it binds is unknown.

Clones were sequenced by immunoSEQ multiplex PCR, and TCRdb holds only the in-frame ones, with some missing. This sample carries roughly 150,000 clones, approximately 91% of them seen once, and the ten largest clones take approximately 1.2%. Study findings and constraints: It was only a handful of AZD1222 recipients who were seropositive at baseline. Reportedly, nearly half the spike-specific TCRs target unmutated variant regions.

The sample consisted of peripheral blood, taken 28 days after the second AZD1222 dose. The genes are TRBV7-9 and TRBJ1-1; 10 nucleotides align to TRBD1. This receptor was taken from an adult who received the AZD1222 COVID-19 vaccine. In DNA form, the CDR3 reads TGTGCCAGCATCTGGAGGGGGACAGGGGCCCCTGAAGCTTTCTTT. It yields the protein CASIWRGTGAPEAFF.